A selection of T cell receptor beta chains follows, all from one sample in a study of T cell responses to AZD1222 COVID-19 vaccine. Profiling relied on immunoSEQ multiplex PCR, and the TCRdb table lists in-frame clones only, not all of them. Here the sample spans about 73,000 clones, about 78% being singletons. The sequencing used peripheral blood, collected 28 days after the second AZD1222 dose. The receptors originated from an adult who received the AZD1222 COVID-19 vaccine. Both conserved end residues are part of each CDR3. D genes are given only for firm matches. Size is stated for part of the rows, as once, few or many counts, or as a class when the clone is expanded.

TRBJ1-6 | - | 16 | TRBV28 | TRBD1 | TGTGCCAGCCTCGTCGGGACAGGGGTTTCCAATTCACCCCTCCACTTT | CASLVGTGVSNSPLHF
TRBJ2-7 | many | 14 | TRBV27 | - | TGTGCCAGCAGCCTTGGCGGGCCGAACTACGAGCAGTACTTC | CASSLGGPNYEQYF
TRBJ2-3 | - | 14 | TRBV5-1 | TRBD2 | TGCGCCAGCAGCCGACTAGCGGGGGGTGATACGCAGTATTTT | CASSRLAGGDTQYF
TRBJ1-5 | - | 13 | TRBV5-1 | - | TGCGCCAGCAGCTTCGAAGGCAATCAGCCCCAGCATTTT | CASSFEGNQPQHF
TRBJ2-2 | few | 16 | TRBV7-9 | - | TGTGCCAGCAGCATACCGCCCCCGACGAACACCGGGGAGCTGTTTTTT | CASSIPPPTNTGELFF
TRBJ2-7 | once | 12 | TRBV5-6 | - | TGTGCCAGCAGCTTGCTCCGGGACGAGCAGTACTTC | CASSLLRDEQYF
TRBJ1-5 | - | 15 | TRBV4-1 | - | TGCGCCAGCAGCCAAGACGGGAGGAATGGCCAGCCCCAGCATTTT | CASSQDGRNGQPQHF
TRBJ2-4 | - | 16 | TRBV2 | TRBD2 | TGTGCCAGCAGTGAACTGAGCGGGGGCCGTAAAAACATTCAGTACTTC | CASSELSGGRKNIQYF
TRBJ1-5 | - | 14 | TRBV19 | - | TGTGCCAGTAGTATAGGGAGTAACTATCAGCCCCAGCATTTT | CASSIGSNYQPQHF
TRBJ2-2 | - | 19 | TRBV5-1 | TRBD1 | TGCGCCAGCAGCTTTATACGGACAGGGACCCTTCTGAACACCGGGGAGCTGTTTTTT | CASSFIRTGTLLNTGELFF
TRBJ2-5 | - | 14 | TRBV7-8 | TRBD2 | TGTGCCAGCAGCAATAGCGGGCTCCAAGAGACCCAGTACTTC | CASSNSGLQETQYF
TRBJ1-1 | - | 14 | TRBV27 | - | TGTGCCAGCAGTATCGGGACCTTGTGGGGTGAAGCTTTCTTT | CASSIGTLWGEAFF
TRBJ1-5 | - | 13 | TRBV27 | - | TGTGCCAGCAGTTATCAGTCTGATCAGCCCCAGCATTTT | CASSYQSDQPQHF
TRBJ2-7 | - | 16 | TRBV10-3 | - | TGTGCCATCAGTGAGGCGGGGACTCCCAGCTCCTACGAGCAGTACTTC | CAISEAGTPSSYEQYF
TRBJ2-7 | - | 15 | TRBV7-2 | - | TGTGCCAGCAGCCTCCGACTAGTGGCCTCGGGCGAGCAGTACTTC | CASSLRLVASGEQYF
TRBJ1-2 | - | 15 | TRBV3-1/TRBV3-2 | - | TGTGCCAGCAGCCAAGAGGGAGTCTTAGGGTATGGCTACACCTTC | CASSQEGVLGYGYTF
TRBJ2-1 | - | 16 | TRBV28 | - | TGTGCCAGCAGTCCTACCGGGACTCAAATTTACAATGAGCAGTTCTTC | CASSPTGTQIYNEQFF
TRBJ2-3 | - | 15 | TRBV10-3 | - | TGTGCCACCGCCTCTCGTTCTGGGAGCACAGATACGCAGTATTTT | CATASRSGSTDTQYF
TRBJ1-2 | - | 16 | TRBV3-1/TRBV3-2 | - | TGTGCCAGCAGCCTATCCTTACATAGGAGCAACTATGGTTACACCTTC | CASSLSLHRSNYGYTF
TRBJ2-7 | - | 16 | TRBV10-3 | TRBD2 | TGTGCCATCAGTGAGGGGACTAGCGGGAGTTCCTACGAGCAGTACTTC | CAISEGTSGSSYEQYF
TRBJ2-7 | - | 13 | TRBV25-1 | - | TGTGCCAGCAGTGCACCCAACGGCTACGAGCAGTACTTC | CASSAPNGYEQYF
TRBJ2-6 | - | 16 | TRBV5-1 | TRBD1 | TGCGCCAGCAGAGCGACAGGGGCTGGTGGGGCCAACGTCCTGACTTTC | CASRATGAGGANVLTF
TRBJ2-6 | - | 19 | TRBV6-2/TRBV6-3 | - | TGTGCCAGCAGTTACCCACCCGCGAGGGGTCTTTCTGGGGCCAACGTCCTGACTTTC | CASSYPPARGLSGANVLTF
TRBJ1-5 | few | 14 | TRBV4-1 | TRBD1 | TGCGCCAGCAGCCAAGAAACAGGGGAACAGCCCCAGCATTTT | CASSQETGEQPQHF
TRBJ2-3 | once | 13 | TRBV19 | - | TGTGCCAGTAGGGGGGCGGCCACAGATACGCAGTATTTT | CASRGAATDTQYF
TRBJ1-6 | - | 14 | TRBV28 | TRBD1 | TGTGCCAGCCAGGGGGCTGCCTATAATTCACCCCTCCACTTT | CASQGAAYNSPLHF
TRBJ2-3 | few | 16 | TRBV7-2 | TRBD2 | TGTGCCAGCAGCACCCGACTAGCGGGGAGCACAGATACGCAGTATTTT | CASSTRLAGSTDTQYF
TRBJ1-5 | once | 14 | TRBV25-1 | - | TGTGCCAGCAGTGAATTGAACGATCATCAGCCCCAGCATTTT | CASSELNDHQPQHF
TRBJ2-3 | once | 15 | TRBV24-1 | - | TGTGCCACCAGTGATGTAGGGGTGGGCACAGATACGCAGTATTTT | CATSDVGVGTDTQYF
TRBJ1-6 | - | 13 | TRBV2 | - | TGTGCCAGCAGTGAACAGCAAAGGGCACCCCTCCACTTT | CASSEQQRAPLHF
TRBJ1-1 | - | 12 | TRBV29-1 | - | TGCAGCGTTGATGATGTGAACACTGAAGCTTTCTTT | CSVDDVNTEAFF
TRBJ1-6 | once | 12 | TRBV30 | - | TGTGCCTTTAACAGGGATTCGTCACCCCTCCACTTT | CAFNRDSSPLHF
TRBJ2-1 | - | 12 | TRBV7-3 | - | TGTGCCAGCAGCTTACAAGGTAATGAGCAGTTCTTC | CASSLQGNEQFF
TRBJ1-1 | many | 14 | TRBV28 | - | TGTGCCAGCAGTCAAGGGACAACGAACACTGAAGCTTTCTTT | CASSQGTTNTEAFF
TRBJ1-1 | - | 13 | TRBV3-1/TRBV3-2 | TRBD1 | TGTGCCAGCAGCCAAGCAACAGGGGCCGGAGCTTTCTTT | CASSQATGAGAFF
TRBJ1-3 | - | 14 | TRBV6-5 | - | TGTGCCAGCAGCCTCAGGAGCTCTGGAAACACCATATATTTT | CASSLRSSGNTIYF
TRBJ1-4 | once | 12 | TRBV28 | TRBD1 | TGTGCCAGCAGCCCCAGGGGGGGAAAACTGTTTTTT | CASSPRGGKLFF